Following are 9 T cell receptor beta chains from one sample sequenced in a study of blood T cell repertoires in COVID-19. Produced via immunoSEQ multiplex PCR; TCRdb's table is partial and in-frame only. The sample yields about 28,000 clones, about 90% seen once. The sequenced sample was peripheral blood. These receptors originate from a human donor in a cohort sampled during active COVID-19.

V usage is TRBV12-5 and J usage is TRBJ1-2; possible D gene TRBD1, 6 bases. CDR3 size: 15 residues. V lost 5 bases and J lost 5, with 18 bases in between. The V gene's germline CDR1 is LGHNT and CDR2 FRNRAP. CDR3 protein: CASGPTSGTNYGYTF. The CDR3 coding sequence is TGTGCTAGTGGTCCTACCTCCGGGACAAATTATGGCTACACCTTC.

The rearrangement joins TRBV2 to TRBJ1-4; TRBD1 aligns across 8 bases. The CDR3 runs to 14 residues. V lost 6 bases to trimming and J lost 6 bases; unmatched junction nucleotides: 6. Looked up from germline, CDR1 is SNHLY and CDR2 is FYNNEI. The CDR3 DNA is TGTGCCAGCAGCGCGCCGGGACAGGATGAAAAACTGTTTTTT. This gives the protein CASSAPGQDEKLFF.

The chain links TRBV30 to TRBJ2-2; 15 positions agree with TRBD2. The V and J ends lost 3 bases and 4 bases, in that order; junction bases with no gene match: 12. The CDR3 is made up of 19 amino acids. In germline, CDR1 is GTSNPN, CDR2 SVGIG (reference sequence). The DNA of the CDR3 is TGTGCCTGGAGCTTCATGGGACTAGCGGGGGGCGGGGGCACCGGGGAGCTGTTTTTT. The encoded protein is CAWSFMGLAGGGGTGELFF.

The V and J genes are TRBV3-1 (or the pseudogene TRBV3-2) and TRBJ2-2, with D tentatively TRBD1 (6 bases). V lost 3 bases, J lost 8 bases, and 16 bases lay in between. This CDR3 is 15 amino acids long. Germline V CDR1 and CDR2: LGHDT, YNNKEL (reference sequence). The CDR3 here is CASSQSTGRSGELFF. The CDR3 nucleotides read TGTGCCAGCAGCCAGTCAACAGGGCGTTCGGGGGAGCTGTTTTTT.

V gene TRBV18 combines with J gene TRBJ2-7; D not certain. The CDR3 runs to 14 residues. Trimming removed 4 bases from V and 0 bases from J, with 10 bases in between. The V gene's germline CDR1 is KGHSH and CDR2 LQKENI. CDR3 amino acids: CASSRDQRSYEQYF. CDR3 in DNA: TGTGCCAGCTCACGAGACCAGCGCTCCTACGAGCAGTACTTC.

This chain connects TRBV9 to TRBJ1-5; D unresolved. This CDR3 region has 13 residues. Between the trimmed V and J ends, which lost 0 bases and 5 bases, there was a span of 6 bases. CDR1 is SGDLS and CDR2 is YYNGEE in the germline V gene. This chain's CDR3 is CASSVGSDQPQHF. In nucleotides, the CDR3 is TGTGCCAGCAGCGTAGGGAGCGATCAGCCCCAGCATTTT.

The chain is built from TRBV7-2 and TRBJ1-2; TRBD1 might be the D (5 bases). The CDR3 runs 16 residues. CDR1 is SGHTA, CDR2 FQGNSA, per germline. V lost 2 bases to trimming and J lost 1 base, with 14 bases between them. DNA for the CDR3: TGTGCCAGCAGCTTAAAATCAGGGCGGGATAACTATGGCTACACCTTC. This codes for CASSLKSGRDNYGYTF.

The gene calls are TRBV11-2 and TRBJ1-2; TRBD1 agrees at 9 bases. The germline CDR1 and CDR2 sequences are SGHAT and FQNNGV. V lost 5 bases, J lost 6 bases, and 10 bases stayed unmatched. This CDR3 is 15 amino acids long. Written as DNA, the CDR3 is TGTGCCAGCAGCGCCGGGACAGGGACGGTTGATGGCTACACCTTC. Amino acid sequence: CASSAGTGTVDGYTF.

The chain couples TRBV18 to TRBJ2-7, with D possibly being TRBD1 (6 bases). CDR3 length: 13 residues. Trimming shortened V by 8 bases and J by 0 bases, and 11 bases separated the two germline ends. The germline CDR1 and CDR2 sequences are KGHSH and LQKENI. The CDR3, as DNA: TGTGCCAGCCGACTGGACAGCTCCTACGAGCAGTACTTC. Its translation is CASRLDSSYEQYF. Complete variable domain (other parts from reference TRBV18 and TRBJ2-7): NAGVMQNPRHLVRRRGQEARLRCSPMKGHSHVYWYRQLPEEGLKFMVYLQKENIIDESGMPKERFSAEFPKEGPSILRIQQVVRGDSAAYFCASRLDSSYEQYFGPGTRLTVT.